This passage covers 3 T cell receptor beta chains from one sample sequenced in a study of blood T cells in healthy people across ages. A sample-barcoded 5' primer and a J-beta primer mix were used in a second PCR of roughly 6 to 11 cycles. Via MiXCR, TCRdb re-called the 5' RACE reads, giving one row per CDR3 protein. The sample includes hundreds of thousands of distinct CDR3 sequences, more than 40% of them seen just once. The specimen sequenced was blood. The receptors come from a woman between 55 and 75 years old in good health.

The chain has TRBV2 and TRBJ1-2, with 7 bases identical to TRBD1. CDR3 length equals 14 residues. V shed 10 bases and J 2 bases; nucleotides not matched to a gene: 10. CDR1 is SNHLY, CDR2 FYNNEI, per germline. CDR3 protein: CAISRDSPNYGYTF. In DNA, the CDR3 is TGTGCCATTTCTCGGGACAGTCCAAACTATGGCTACACCTTC.

This clonotype has a handful of counts. The J gene is TRBJ2-6, the V gene TRBV6-2 or TRBV6-3; D ambiguous. Germline V gene sequence: CDR1 MNHEY, CDR2 SVGEGT. Trimming shortened V by 0 bases and J by 0 bases, and 6 bases separated the two germline ends. The CDR3 has 16 residues. The CDR3 sequence is CASSYSTNSGANVLTF. Written as DNA, the CDR3 is TGTGCCAGCAGTTACTCGACGAACTCTGGGGCCAACGTCCTGACTTTC.

V and J are TRBV4-2 and TRBJ2-1; either TRBD1 or TRBD2 may supply D (5 bases each). The CDR3 sequence is 17 residues long. CDR1 LGHNA and CDR2 YNFKEQ come from the germline V gene. Trimming took off 4 bases at V and 6 bases at J, with 22 bases between the two ends. The CDR3: CASSRRTLRGMGNEQFF. In DNA form, the CDR3 reads TGTGCCAGCAGCCGAAGGACGCTGAGGGGAATGGGCAATGAGCAGTTCTTC.